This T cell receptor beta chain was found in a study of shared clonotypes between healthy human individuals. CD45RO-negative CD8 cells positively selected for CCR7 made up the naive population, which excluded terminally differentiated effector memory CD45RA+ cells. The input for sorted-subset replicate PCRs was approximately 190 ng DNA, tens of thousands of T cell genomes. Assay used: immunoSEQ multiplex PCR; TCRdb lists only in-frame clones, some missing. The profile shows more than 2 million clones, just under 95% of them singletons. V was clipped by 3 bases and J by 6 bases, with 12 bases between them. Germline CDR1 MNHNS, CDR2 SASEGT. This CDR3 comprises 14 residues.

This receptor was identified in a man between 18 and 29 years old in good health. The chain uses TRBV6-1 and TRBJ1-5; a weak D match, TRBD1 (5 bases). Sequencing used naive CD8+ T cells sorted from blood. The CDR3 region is CASSELGVSQPQHF. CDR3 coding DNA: TGTGCCAGCAGTGAGTTGGGGGTCAGTCAGCCCCAGCATTTT.